This entry concerns a single T cell receptor beta chain. Antigen: not known. V shed 0 bases and J 4 bases; nucleotides not matched to a gene: 7. Germline V lookup: CDR1 GTSNPN, CDR2 SVGIG (reference sequence). The CDR3 contains 16 residues. Only in-frame clones appear in the TCRdb table, and some are missing; sequencing was by immunoSEQ multiplex PCR. Here the sample spans about 45,000 clones, approximately 80% being singletons. The entry originates in a study of OX40 agonist ivuxolimab in advanced cancers. Study outcomes and limitations: Researchers report that CD8+ T cells had, on average, more expanded clones than CD4+.

The sequence came from an adult with an advanced solid tumor such as melanoma, head and neck, liver or kidney cancer. The J gene is TRBJ2-1, the V gene TRBV30; the match to TRBD2 covers 9 bases. This material consisted of CD4+ or CD8+ T cells sorted from blood, taken in a trial of the OX40 agonist ivuxolimab. For the CDR3, the DNA is TGTGCCTGGAGTGTAGGCGGGAGGGCCGCGTACAATGAGCAGTTCTTC. It yields the protein CAWSVGGRAAYNEQFF.